Given below is one T cell receptor (beta chain) in context. The sample comes from a study of sequential checkpoint blockade in melanoma. At the level of the study: Each arm's sequence ended with maintenance nivolumab.

The sample's treatment: randomized to nivolumab then ipilimumab (arm A) or the reverse (arm B). Produced via immunoSEQ multiplex PCR; TCRdb's table is partial and in-frame only. There are over 10,000 clones in the sample; approximately 69% occur only once, and approximately 25% lies in the top ten. J gave up 4 bases and V 4 bases, and 17 bases lay outside the gene matches. The length of the CDR3 is 18 residues. Germline loops: CDR1 MGHRA, CDR2 YSYEKL. This specimen was CD8+ T cells sorted from blood (inferred from file names), taken from a patient given nivolumab and ipilimumab in sequence. V gene TRBV4-1 combines with J gene TRBJ2-7, with 9 bases identical to TRBD2. This clonotype was obtained from a human donor with melanoma. The CDR3 DNA is TGCGCCAGCAGCCCGATAGGGGGTAGCGGGAGAGATGGGTACGAGCAGTACTTC. Translating it yields CASSPIGGSGRDGYEQYF.